Listed below are T cell receptor beta chains from one sample, sequenced in a study of glioma-infiltrating T cells after dendritic cell vaccination. Profiling relied on immunoSEQ multiplex PCR, and the TCRdb table lists in-frame clones only, not all of them. The data show some 78,000 clones, 85% seen once. The sequencing used blood, collected after dendritic cell vaccination. Receptors were obtained from a human donor with glioblastoma. Both conserved end residues are part of each CDR3. A D gene is named only where the DNA matches it firmly. Expanded clones are given a class, and other clones once, few, many or no size at all.

TRBV18	16	TRBD2	TRBJ2-3	.	CASSPVALAGTDTQYF	TGTGCCAGCTCCCCGGTTGCGCTAGCGGGGACAGATACGCAGTATTTT
TRBV7-2	13	.	TRBJ2-5	few	CASSSRYRETQYF	TGTGCCAGCAGCTCCAGGTACCGAGAGACCCAGTACTTC
TRBV9	13	TRBD2	TRBJ2-1	.	CASSVEAGGEQFF	TGTGCCAGCAGCGTAGAAGCGGGGGGTGAGCAGTTCTTC
TRBV18	15	.	TRBJ1-5	.	CASSHGQLNNQPQHF	TGTGCCAGCTCCCACGGACAGTTAAACAATCAGCCCCAGCATTTT
TRBV7-2	14	TRBD1	TRBJ1-1	few	CASSLGQGVTEAFF	TGTGCCAGCAGCTTAGGACAGGGGGTGACTGAAGCTTTCTTT
TRBV5-4	13	TRBD1	TRBJ2-7	.	CAGTRDRGLEQYF	TGTGCCGGTACCCGGGACAGGGGGCTTGAGCAGTACTTC
TRBV27	15	TRBD1	TRBJ1-2	once	CASSLFSGGGYGYTF	TGTGCCAGCAGTTTATTCTCAGGGGGCGGCTATGGCTACACCTTC
TRBV18	15	.	TRBJ2-1	.	CASSPPRGPNNEQFF	TGTGCCAGCTCACCACCGCGGGGGCCGAACAATGAGCAGTTCTTC
TRBV25-1	14	TRBD1	TRBJ2-5	.	CASSAGDRGETQYF	TGTGCCAGCAGTGCAGGGGACAGGGGAGAGACCCAGTACTTC
TRBV9	15	TRBD1	TRBJ2-1	.	CASSVSGTVSGGQFF	TGTGCCAGCAGCGTATCTGGGACAGTGTCGGGTGGGCAGTTCTTC
TRBV5-4	16	TRBD1	TRBJ2-5	.	CASSLGVTGGQETQYF	TGTGCCAGCAGCTTGGGGGTTACAGGGGGTCAAGAGACCCAGTACTTC
TRBV5-1	16	TRBD1	TRBJ2-5	.	CASSGGTGGYQETQYF	TGCGCCAGCAGCGGTGGGACAGGGGGCTACCAAGAGACCCAGTACTTC
TRBV29-1	12	.	TRBJ1-1	.	CSVEGGAAEAFF	TGCAGCGTTGAAGGCGGGGCAGCTGAAGCTTTCTTT
TRBV27	15	TRBD1	TRBJ1-4	.	CASSSQDRDSMKLFF	TGTGCCAGCAGTTCCCAGGACAGGGATTCGATGAAACTGTTTTTT
TRBV6-1	15	TRBD1	TRBJ1-5	once	CASSHTDRVGQPQHF	TGTGCCAGCAGTCATACCGACAGGGTTGGTCAGCCCCAGCATTTT
TRBV27	13	.	TRBJ2-3	.	CASSSPDTDTQYF	TGTGCCAGCAGTTCCCCAGACACAGATACGCAGTATTTT
TRBV9	15	TRBD1	TRBJ2-4	once	CASSVAMDRGNIQYF	TGTGCCAGCAGCGTAGCTATGGACAGGGGAAACATTCAGTACTTC
TRBV19	15	.	TRBJ1-2	.	CASSVTTLPNYGYTF	TGTGCCAGTAGTGTGACAACCCTCCCGAACTATGGCTACACCTTC
TRBV29-1	15	TRBD1	TRBJ1-1	once	CSVVWVRTGIAEAFF	TGCAGCGTTGTTTGGGTCAGGACAGGGATTGCTGAAGCTTTCTTT
TRBV27	16	TRBD1	TRBJ2-1	.	CASNLWGTDLYNEQFF	TGTGCCAGCAATCTCTGGGGGACAGATCTCTACAATGAGCAGTTCTTC
TRBV7-2	15	.	TRBJ1-2	.	CASSLGQNKNYGYTF	TGTGCCAGCAGCTTAGGACAGAATAAGAACTATGGCTACACCTTC
TRBV10-2	18	.	TRBJ2-7	.	CASSTGIGTYQSSYEQYF	TGCGCCAGCTCCACAGGGATAGGGACGTATCAAAGCTCCTACGAGCAGTACTTC
TRBV4-3	17	TRBD2	TRBJ2-5	.	CASSQEFSGGWLETQYF	TGCGCCAGCAGCCAAGAATTTAGCGGGGGCTGGTTGGAGACCCAGTACTTC
TRBV5-4	15	TRBD1	TRBJ2-7	.	CASSLPGQGRYEQYF	TGTGCCAGCAGCTTACCGGGACAGGGTAGATACGAGCAGTACTTC
TRBV28	17	.	TRBJ2-2	.	CASSLDGRGVGTGELFF	TGTGCCAGCAGTTTGGATGGCAGGGGAGTTGGCACCGGGGAGCTGTTTTTT
TRBV5-6	15	TRBD2	TRBJ2-3	.	CASSRDVAGVDTQYF	TGTGCCAGCAGCCGGGATGTAGCGGGAGTGGATACGCAGTATTTT